This T cell receptor (beta chain) derives from a study of T cells in Graves' hyperthyroidism and ophthalmopathy. In patients aged 18 to 65, hyperthyroidism was newly diagnosed, with duration under 2 months. TCR beta CDR3 region amplification was performed from RNA transcripts. The TCR CDR3 was amplified in a first-round RT-PCR using the HTBI primer set. TCRdb re-called the multiplex PCR reads with MiXCR, one entry per CDR3 protein. The profile shows a few hundred thousand distinct CDR3 sequences, about 15% of them singletons. The CDR3 runs 15 residues. V lost 5 bases to trimming and J lost 4 bases; unmatched junction nucleotides: 9. Per germline, CDR1 SEHNR and CDR2 FQNEAQ (reference sequence).

The sequenced sample consisted of blood. The TCR originated in a young woman with Graves' hyperthyroidism. V is TRBV7-9 and J is TRBJ1-1, with TRBD1 identical over 8 bases. The CDR3 DNA reads TGTGCCAGCAGCCCGAGGCGGACAGGGTCCACTGAAGCTTTCTTT. Residues: CASSPRRTGSTEAFF. The full variable domain, with the rest looked up from reference TRBV7-9 and TRBJ1-1, is DTGVSQNPRHKITKRGQNVTFRCDPISEHNRLYWYRQTLGQGPEFLTYFQNEAQLEKSRLLSDRFSAERPKGSFSTLEIQRTEQGDSAMYLCASSPRRTGSTEAFFGQGTRLTVV.